This T cell receptor (beta chain) was sequenced during a study of post-analysis software for immune sequencing data. Concerning this clonotype itself: The antigen is not known.

Study outcomes and limitations: Strong same-batch co-clustering of samples appeared with F measure clustering.

Unique molecular identifiers featured in each of the TCR beta cDNA libraries. T cells numbering roughly 0.85 to 11 million gave rise to 400,000 to 550,000 cDNA molecules. TCRdb called the PCR reads again in MiXCR, with one record for every CDR3 protein. The sample lists about 460,000 distinct CDR3 sequences, over 35% occurring once. This TCR derives from a girl aged 10 to 17 with multiple sclerosis. Source material: blood.

In DNA form, the CDR3 reads TGTGCCATCAGTGAGTACGTAGCGGGAGGGCCGGATACGCAGTATTTT. Translated, it gives CAISEYVAGGPDTQYF. The chain couples TRBV10-3 to TRBJ2-3; 11 positions agree with TRBD2. The CDR3 length is 16 residues. Germline lookup yields CDR1 ENHRY and CDR2 SYGVKD. Trimming took 1 base from V and 6 from J; bases not matched to a gene: 6.